This TCR beta chain emerged from a study of OX40 agonist ivuxolimab in advanced cancers. Study as a whole: Administration of intravenous ivuxolimab to patients occurred every 2 weeks at 0.01 to 10 mg/kg. General study results and limits: Clonal expansion was among the lowest in partial responders at 0.1-3.0 mg/kg, especially CD8+.

Assay: immunoSEQ multiplex PCR; the TCRdb copy retains only in-frame clones and omits some. This table has under 15,000 clones, 80% appearing once. A remark on this clone: Antigen specificity is unknown.

With 3 bases clipped from V and 0 bases from J, the junction kept 4 bases outside the gene matches. Germline V gene sequence: CDR1 SGHVS, CDR2 FNYEAQ. The CDR3 extends over 15 amino acids. The starting material was CD4+ or CD8+ T cells sorted from blood, obtained in a trial of the OX40 agonist ivuxolimab. This chain uses TRBV7-6 with TRBJ1-1; TRBD1 aligns across 7 bases. This receptor was identified in an adult with an advanced solid tumor such as melanoma, head and neck, liver or kidney cancer. CDR3 loop: CASSFEGQMNTEAFF. The CDR3 DNA reads as TGTGCCAGCAGCTTCGAGGGACAGATGAACACTGAAGCTTTCTTT.